A single sample is the source of the 2 T cell receptor beta chains below, sequenced in a study of T cell responses to AZD1222 COVID-19 vaccine (dated by TCRdb to the early 2020s). The time point label for this specimen denotes: baseline before first vaccination. Library prep was done by the immunoSEQ multiplex PCR assay. TCRdb took this table from immuneACCESS and kept in-frame rearrangements with V and J called. Such tables lack part of the clones; where checked against another copy, unresolved V genes explain under half of the gap, and the rest is unexplained. For this sample there are around 150,000 clones; 90% appear just once. 3.4% of the sample rests with the top ten. The source was peripheral blood, collected on day 0 of AZD1222 vaccination. The origin of the receptors is an adult in good health.

This clone was seen just once. J is TRBJ2-1 and V is TRBV7-6; TRBD2 matches 13 bases. CDR3 length: 16 amino acids. The J segment lost 8 bases and the V segment lost 5 bases, leaving 9 bases of the junction unmatched. CDR1 and CDR2 from the germline V gene are SGHVS and FNYEAQ. CDR3 coding DNA: TGTGCCAGCAGCCCCACACTAGCGGGAGGGCCCCATGAGCAGTTCTTC. This encodes CASSPTLAGGPHEQFF.

The sample holds a few counts of this clone. CDR3: CASRSRDSDFYGYTF. The CDR3 DNA is TGTGCCAGCAGGAGCCGGGACAGCGACTTCTATGGCTACACCTTC. This chain joins TRBV9 and TRBJ1-2; 7 nucleotides match TRBD1. The germline CDR1 and CDR2 sequences are SGDLS and YYNGEE. V lost 5 bases and J lost 4; bases outside the gene matches: 11. The CDR3 runs 15 residues.